The clone carrying this T cell receptor (beta chain) came up many times. This sample is part of a study of human T cells and chemical hapten exposure. The overall study: Alopecia areata, totalis or universalis affected patients who were mostly female.

In TCRdb, the RACE reads were re-called with MiXCR into one record per CDR3 protein. The sample includes 35,000 to 45,000 distinct CDR3 sequences, roughly 13% of them seen just once. Trimming took 2 bases from V and 5 from J, leaving 9 bases between them. This CDR3 contains 13 residues. Germline assignment: CDR1 MDHEN and CDR2 SYDVKM. Time point defined: patch test 3, about 24 weeks after DPC sensitization. This sample's treatment: therapeutic diphenylcyclopropenone sensitization with weekly scalp DPC. Unfractionated whole blood was the source of the extracted total RNA. The chain joins TRBV28 to TRBJ1-1; no clear D. The sequence came from a woman aged 40 to 50 with alopecia areata. Some clones in this sample may be carry-over from other donors' samples. The sequencing used whole blood, collected in connection with sensitization to the hapten diphenylcyclopropenone (DPC). DNA of the CDR3: TGTGCCAGCAGTTTAGGGCGGCTGACTGAAGCTTTCTTT. It translates to CASSLGRLTEAFF.